Shown below are 17 T cell receptor beta chains from a single sample sequenced in a study of cytomegalovirus exposure and HLA in healthy donors. PCR primers comprised 60 Vbeta and 13 Jbeta primers. The table came from immunoSEQ multiplex PCR; TCRdb's copy has only in-frame clones and leaves some out. The table includes some 110,000 clones, roughly 85% detected once. Sequenced: PBMCs. The receptors derive from a man in his 60s in good health and CMV-seropositive.

This chain uses TRBV5-1 with TRBJ1-1; D might be TRBD1 (6 bases). Trimming took off 4 bases at V and 3 bases at J, with 13 bases between the two ends. Germline V CDR1 and CDR2: SGHRS, YFSETQ. This CDR3 contains 14 residues. DNA of the CDR3: TGCGCCAGCAGCCCAACAGGGAGGGACACTGAAGCTTTCTTT. Translating it yields CASSPTGRDTEAFF.

This chain uses TRBV6-6 with TRBJ1-6, with 7 bases that match TRBD1. CDR1 is MNHNY, CDR2 SVGAGI, per germline (reference sequence). Germline trimming cut 3 bases from V and 4 bases from J; bases unmatched to any gene: 3. This CDR3 contains 15 residues. This CDR3 is CASSYGTAYNSPLHF. The CDR3 region has the DNA TGTGCCAGCAGTTATGGGACAGCTTATAATTCACCCCTCCACTTT.

The genes are TRBV25-1 and TRBJ2-1; the D gene is possibly TRBD2 (6 bases). The V gene's germline CDR1 is MGHDK and CDR2 SYGVNS. V gave up 4 bases and J gave up 0 bases, with 13 bases separating them. This CDR3 has 16 residues. In DNA form, the CDR3 reads TGTGCCAGCAGTGGCTCTAGGGAGGCCTCCTACAATGAGCAGTTCTTC. This encodes CASSGSREASYNEQFF.

This clone was recorded once. J is TRBJ2-2 and V is TRBV14; 7 bases agree with TRBD1. In germline, CDR1 is SGHDN, CDR2 FVKESK. Losses at the gene ends were 2 bases for V and 4 bases for J; bases not matched to a gene: 7. The CDR3 is 16 residues long. The CDR3 loop is CASSQHGRGTTGELFF. The DNA of the CDR3 is TGTGCCAGCAGCCAACACGGCAGGGGGACCACCGGGGAGCTGTTTTTT.

V usage is TRBV19 and J usage is TRBJ1-2; perhaps TRBD1 as D (5 bases). The length of the CDR3 is 13 residues. The V end was cut by 3 bases, the J end by 8 bases, with 13 bases between. CDR1 and CDR2 (germline): LNHDA, SQIVND (reference sequence). The CDR3: CASSIPGPYGYTF. The CDR3 DNA reads TGTGCCAGTAGTATTCCAGGGCCGTACGGCTACACCTTC.

This chain joins TRBV2 and TRBJ1-2, with no clear D. CDR1 and CDR2 (germline): SNHLY, FYNNEI. The V end was cut by 4 bases, the J end by 8 bases, with 11 bases between. The length of the CDR3 is 12 residues. Here the CDR3 DNA reads TGTGCCAGCAGTGGTCGTGCGGGGGGCTACACCTTC. Amino acids: CASSGRAGGYTF. The variable domain in full, with the rest retrieved from reference TRBV2 and TRBJ1-2, is EPEVTQTPSHQVTQMGQEVILRCVPISNHLYFYWYRQILGQKVEFLVSFYNNEISEKSEIFDDQFSVERPDGSNFTLKIRSTKLEDSAMYFCASSGRAGGYTFGSGTRLTVV.

The chain is built from TRBV4-2 and TRBJ2-3, with 10 nucleotides matching TRBD2. This CDR3 is built from 18 residues. From germline, CDR1 is LGHNA and CDR2 YNFKEQ. Germline trimming cut 0 bases from V and 6 bases from J; bases unmatched to any gene: 12. The CDR3: CASSQEPQRGGIPDTQYF. Here the CDR3 DNA reads TGTGCCAGCAGCCAAGAGCCCCAGCGGGGGGGAATTCCCGATACGCAGTATTTT.

J is TRBJ2-3 and V is TRBV6-1; TRBD1 matches 9 bases. The CDR3 contains 15 residues. V shed 6 bases and J 1 base; nucleotides not matched to a gene: 5. The germline V gene encodes CDR1 MNHNS and CDR2 SASEGT. The CDR3: CASRWRTGGTDTQYF. CDR3 DNA sequence: TGTGCCAGCAGATGGAGGACAGGGGGCACAGATACGCAGTATTTT.

This sequence joins TRBV11-3 and TRBJ2-5; D remains ambiguous. This CDR3 has 12 residues. V was cut by 2 bases and J by 5 bases, with 6 bases left in between. Germline V gene data show CDR1 as SGHNT and CDR2 as YENEEA. The CDR3 is CASSLNQETQYF. The DNA of the CDR3 is TGTGCCAGCAGCTTAAATCAGGAGACCCAGTACTTC.

The chain combines TRBV30 with TRBJ2-7; D is unclear. Trimming pared 0 bases from V and 2 bases from J, leaving 8 bases between. The germline CDR1 and CDR2 sequences are GTSNPN and SVGIG (reference sequence). The CDR3 runs to 13 residues. The CDR3 DNA follows: TGTGCCTGGAGTGTACGCAGGACCTACGAGCAGTACTTC. Protein product: CAWSVRRTYEQYF.

The CDR3: CASSHRLAGVAKNIQYF. As DNA, the CDR3 is TGTGCCAGCAGCCACCGACTAGCGGGGGTAGCCAAAAACATTCAGTACTTC. The chain employs TRBV7-8 and TRBJ2-4, with 12 bases lining up with TRBD2. V was pared by 5 bases and J by 0 bases, with 5 bases of the junction left unmatched. The V gene's germline CDR1 is SGHVS and CDR2 FQNEAQ. This CDR3 region has 17 residues.

This sequence joins TRBV7-6 and TRBJ2-5; 7 bases map to TRBD2. CDR3 length equals 15 residues. Germline assignment: CDR1 SGHVS and CDR2 FNYEAQ. The trim removed 1 base at V and 11 bases at J, leaving 13 bases unmatched. For the CDR3, the DNA is TGTGCCAGCAGCTTAGTGTCAGGGAGTGCGGGGGAGCAGTACTTC. It codes for CASSLVSGSAGEQYF.

V gene TRBV11-2 combines with J gene TRBJ2-7, with D maybe TRBD1 (5 bases). V was shortened by 2 bases and J by 2 bases, with 10 bases between the two germline ends. The CDR3 has 14 residues. CDR1 SGHAT and CDR2 FQNNGV come from the germline V gene. The CDR3 DNA sequence: TGTGCCAGCAGCTTAATCGCAGGGCCCTACGAGCAGTACTTC. Translation gives CASSLIAGPYEQYF.

The V gene is TRBV19, the J gene TRBJ1-3; D remains unclear. V lost 6 bases, J lost 0 bases, and 9 bases lay in between. Germline V gene sequence: CDR1 LNHDA, CDR2 SQIVND (reference sequence). The CDR3 runs 14 residues. The CDR3 here is CASSPNNSGNTIYF. In DNA form, the CDR3 reads TGTGCCAGTAGCCCGAACAACTCTGGAAACACCATATATTTT.

The chain links TRBV29-1 to TRBJ1-1, with TRBD1 matching over 11 bases. Germline CDR1 reads SQVTM; CDR2 reads ANQGSEA. Trimming took 6 bases from V and 3 from J; bases not matched to a gene: 6. This CDR3 region has 14 residues. The DNA for the CDR3 is TGCAGCGTGGAGGACAGGGGGCGGTACACTGAAGCTTTCTTT. It translates to CSVEDRGRYTEAFF.

The genes are TRBV27 and TRBJ1-5; tentative D call: TRBD1 (5 bases). The V gene's germline CDR1 is MNHEY and CDR2 SMNVEV (reference sequence). V lost 5 bases, J lost 6 bases, and 14 bases lay in between. CDR3 length: 14 amino acids. The CDR3 is CASSPSGVSQPQHF. The DNA of the CDR3 is TGTGCCAGCAGTCCCTCGGGGGTCTCTCAGCCCCAGCATTTT.

The gene calls are TRBV5-4 and TRBJ2-7; 8 bases agree with TRBD1. Trimming at V came to 5 bases and at J to 0 bases, leaving 4 bases not matched to a gene. Germline V CDR1 and CDR2: SGHNT, YYREEE (reference sequence). The CDR3 is made up of 14 amino acids. CDR3 DNA: TGTGCCAGCAGTTACAGGGGGAGCTCCTACGAGCAGTACTTC. Its protein product is CASSYRGSSYEQYF.